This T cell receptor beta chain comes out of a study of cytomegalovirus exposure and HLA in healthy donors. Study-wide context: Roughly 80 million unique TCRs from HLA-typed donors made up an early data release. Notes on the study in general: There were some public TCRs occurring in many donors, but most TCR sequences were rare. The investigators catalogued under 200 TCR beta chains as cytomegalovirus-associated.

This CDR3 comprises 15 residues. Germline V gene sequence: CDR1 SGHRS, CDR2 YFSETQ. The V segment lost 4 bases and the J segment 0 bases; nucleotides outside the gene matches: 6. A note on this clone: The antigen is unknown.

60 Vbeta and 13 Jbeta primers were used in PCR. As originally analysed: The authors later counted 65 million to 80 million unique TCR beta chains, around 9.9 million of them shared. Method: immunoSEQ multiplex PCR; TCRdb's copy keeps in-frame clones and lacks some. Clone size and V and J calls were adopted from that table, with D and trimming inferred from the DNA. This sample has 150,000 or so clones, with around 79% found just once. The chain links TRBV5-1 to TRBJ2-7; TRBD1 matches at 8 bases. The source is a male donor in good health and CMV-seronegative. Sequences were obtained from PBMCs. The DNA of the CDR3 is TGCGCCAGCAGCCCGAGACAGGGGAGCTCCTACGAGCAGTACTTC. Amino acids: CASSPRQGSSYEQYF.